The 24 T cell receptor beta chains below all came from one sample that was sequenced in a study of PD-1 blockade in classical Hodgkin lymphoma. Relapses following autologous stem cell transplantation were seen in all patients, with brentuximab vedotin exposure varying. Sequencing was performed with immunoSEQ multiplex PCR; in TCRdb, only in-frame clones are kept and a portion is missing. The data contain roughly 25,000 clones, roughly 78% of them seen just once; the ten biggest clones take up around a tenth. Sequences were derived from peripheral blood mononuclear cells (PBMCs), sampled before the second cycle of nivolumab. Every receptor here comes from a human donor with classical Hodgkin lymphoma.

This clone was seen just once. V gene TRBV27 combines with J gene TRBJ1-5; D unresolved. Germline loops: CDR1 MNHEY, CDR2 SMNVEV (reference sequence). V was shortened by 2 bases and J by 0 bases, with 8 bases between the two germline ends. CDR3 size: 15 residues. CDR3 sequence (DNA): TGTGCCAGCAGTTTAAGGGCAGGTAGCAATCAGCCCCAGCATTTT. As protein: CASSLRAGSNQPQHF.

In this sample, this clone turned up once. V and J are TRBV2 and TRBJ2-7, with D possibly being TRBD1 (6 bases). This CDR3 comprises 16 residues. Trimming stripped 5 bases from V and 1 base from J, with 18 bases between. Per the germline V gene, CDR1 is SNHLY and CDR2 is FYNNEI. This CDR3 reads CASSLTGLRRSYEQYF. The DNA of the CDR3 is TGTGCCAGCAGTCTAACAGGGCTTAGGAGGTCCTACGAGCAGTACTTC.

This chain links TRBV10-1 with TRBJ2-3; TRBD2 agrees at 9 bases. The CDR3 length is 14 residues. V gave up 5 bases and J gave up 6 bases; unmatched junction bases: 6. Per germline, CDR1 WNHNN and CDR2 SYGVQD (reference sequence). The CDR3 reads CASSLSGGMDTQYF. Written as DNA, the CDR3 is TGCGCCAGCAGTTTAAGCGGGGGGATGGATACGCAGTATTTT.

The CDR3: CASSLVRRSNQPQHF. The DNA for the CDR3 is TGTGCCAGCAGCTTAGTACGGCGTAGCAATCAGCCCCAGCATTTT. The chain is built from TRBV7-7 and TRBJ1-5; no reliable D call. CDR3 size: 15 residues. Trimming cost V 1 base and J 0 bases, with 7 bases left between them. CDR1 is SSHAT and CDR2 is FNYEAQ in the germline V gene (reference sequence).

The chain combines TRBV30 with TRBJ1-4; D is undetermined. This CDR3 spans 14 amino acids. From germline, CDR1 is GTSNPN and CDR2 SVGIG (reference sequence). V lost 0 bases and J lost 6, with 11 bases in between. The CDR3 region is CAWSVPRRDEKLFF. In DNA, the CDR3 is TGTGCCTGGAGTGTACCCAGGCGAGATGAAAAACTGTTTTTT.

The chain links TRBV7-2 to TRBJ2-5, with TRBD2 matching over 11 bases. With 10 bases clipped from V and 5 bases from J, the junction kept 12 bases outside the gene matches. CDR3 size: 15 residues. Germline V lookup: CDR1 SGHTA, CDR2 FQGNSA. For the CDR3, the DNA is TGTGCCACCACCATTAGCGGGGGGGCGGGGGAGACCCAGTACTTC. Translating gives CATTISGGAGETQYF.

CDR3 residues: CASSQEDRAYEQYF. CDR3 sequence (DNA): TGCGCCAGCAGCCAGGAGGACAGGGCGTACGAGCAGTACTTC. The V gene is TRBV4-3, the J gene TRBJ2-7; 8 bases map to TRBD1. Losses at the gene ends were 3 bases for V and 4 bases for J; bases not matched to a gene: 5. The CDR3 sequence is 14 residues long. The germline gives CDR1 LGHNA, CDR2 YSLEER.

The rearrangement links TRBV28 to TRBJ1-5; possibly TRBD1 for D (5 bases). The CDR3 is made up of 16 amino acids. Per the germline V gene, CDR1 is MDHEN and CDR2 is SYDVKM. The germline V and J ends were trimmed by 0 bases and 1 base, with 10 bases remaining between them. This CDR3 is CASSLWAGGSNQPQHF. The CDR3 region has the DNA TGTGCCAGCAGTTTATGGGCCGGGGGAAGCAATCAGCCCCAGCATTTT.

The genes are TRBV19 and TRBJ2-1; tentative D call: TRBD2 (7 bases). CDR3 size: 16 residues. With 3 bases removed from V and 3 bases from J, the gap between germline ends came to 15 bases. Per the germline V gene, CDR1 is LNHDA and CDR2 is SQIVND (reference sequence). CDR3 sequence: CASSIRWGGNYNEQFF. The CDR3 region has the DNA TGTGCCAGTAGTATTCGGTGGGGGGGCAACTACAATGAGCAGTTCTTC.

A few counts support this clone. As DNA, the CDR3 is TGCGCCAGCACCCCGCTACAGTTTAGCTCCTACGAGCAGTACTTC. Translated: CASTPLQFSSYEQYF. V usage is TRBV5-1 and J usage is TRBJ2-7; no clear D. Germline assignment: CDR1 SGHRS and CDR2 YFSETQ. Trimming cost V 6 bases and J 0 bases, with 16 bases left between them. This CDR3 region has 15 residues. The full variable domain, in which reference TRBV5-1 and TRBJ2-7 provide the parts outside the CDR3, is KAGVTQTPRYLIKTRGQQVTLSCSPISGHRSVSWYQQTPGQGLQFLFEYFSETQRNKGNFPGRFSGRQFSNSRSEMNVSTLELGDSALYLCASTPLQFSSYEQYFGPGTRLTVT.

V usage is TRBV13 and J usage is TRBJ2-7; D is uncertain. Trimming cost V 1 base and J 3 bases, with 10 bases left between them. The germline CDR1 and CDR2 sequences are PRHDT and FYEKMQ (reference sequence). The CDR3 consists of 14 residues. CDR3 sequence (DNA): TGTGCCAGCAGCTTAGAGGGTATGGACTACGAGCAGTACTTC. As protein: CASSLEGMDYEQYF. Looking up the rest from reference TRBV13 and TRBJ2-7 gives the full variable domain: AAGVIQSPRHLIKEKRETATLKCYPIPRHDTVYWYQQGPGQDPQFLISFYEKMQSDKGSIPDRFSAQQFSDYHSELNMSSLELGDSALYFCASSLEGMDYEQYFGPGTRLTVT.

The table lists this clone with a count of one. The chain carries TRBV28 and TRBJ1-3; unclear D gene. V shed 1 base and J shed 11 bases, with 9 bases lying between them. In germline, CDR1 is MDHEN, CDR2 SYDVKM. The CDR3 consists of 12 residues. The CDR3 DNA reads as TGTGCCAGCAGTTTATTCGGTAGCCCCATATATTTT. Its translation is CASSLFGSPIYF.

The CDR3: CASSPQLGGFNEKLFF. The CDR3 DNA sequence: TGCGCCAGCAGCCCTCAGCTGGGGGGTTTTAATGAAAAACTGTTTTTT. V is TRBV5-1 and J is TRBJ1-4; weak D call: TRBD1 (5 bases). The CDR3 is 16 residues long. V lost 4 bases, J lost 4 bases, and 17 bases lay in between. The germline V gene encodes CDR1 SGHRS and CDR2 YFSETQ.

Regarding this clone: A read error may account for a junction end that differs from germline. The rearrangement links TRBV6-1 to TRBJ2-7; a possible D gene is TRBD2 (7 bases). There are 15 residues in the CDR3. Germline CDR1 reads MNHNS; CDR2 reads SASEGT. CDR3 amino acids: CASTEPGGAENEQYF. In DNA form, the CDR3 reads TGTGCCAGCACTGAACCTGGGGGGGCTGAGAACGAGCAGTACTTC.

V and J are TRBV27 and TRBJ1-2; a possible D gene is TRBD1 (6 bases). Trimming stripped 0 bases from V and 8 bases from J, with 19 bases between. The CDR3 is 16 amino acids. CDR1 and CDR2 (germline): MNHEY, SMNVEV (reference sequence). This CDR3 reads CASSLSPWGAVRGYTF. The DNA of the CDR3 is TGTGCCAGCAGTTTATCGCCTTGGGGGGCAGTGAGAGGCTACACCTTC.

The chain uses TRBV27 and TRBJ2-2; 10 nucleotides agree with TRBD2. This CDR3 is 17 amino acids long. Germline loops: CDR1 MNHEY, CDR2 SMNVEV (reference sequence). Trimming at V came to 6 bases and at J to 7 bases, leaving 14 bases not matched to a gene. The CDR3 coding sequence is TGTGCCAGCAGATCCTTTCAAGCGGGGGGGCGTATCGGGGAGCTGTTTTTT. Translating gives CASRSFQAGGRIGELFF.

This chain uses TRBV7-3 with TRBJ2-3; 8 bases line up with TRBD2. This CDR3 has 15 residues. V shed 4 bases, J shed 2 bases, and the junction held 5 bases outside the gene matches. The germline gives CDR1 SGHTA, CDR2 FQGTGA. This chain's CDR3 is CASSSGGHFTDTQYF. The CDR3 nucleotides read TGTGCCAGCAGCTCGGGGGGGCACTTCACAGATACGCAGTATTTT.

The chain recombines TRBV7-3 with TRBJ2-1, with 13 bases that match TRBD2. Unmatched junction bases numbered 3, after V lost 5 bases and J lost 5 bases. CDR3 length: 15 residues. Germline CDR1 SGHTA, CDR2 FQGTGA. The CDR3 loop reads CASSTGTSGDNEQFF. The CDR3 nucleotides are TGTGCCAGCAGCACTGGGACTAGCGGGGACAATGAGCAGTTCTTC.

The rearrangement joins TRBV18 to TRBJ2-5; tentative D call: TRBD2 (6 bases). V lost 4 bases and J lost 11, with 17 bases in between. This CDR3 contains 13 residues. Looked up from germline, CDR1 is KGHSH and CDR2 is LQKENI. CDR3 in amino acids: CASSLDERLEQYF. The CDR3 nucleotides are TGTGCCAGCTCACTAGATGAACGACTAGAGCAGTACTTC. The variable domain in full, with the rest retrieved from reference TRBV18 and TRBJ2-5, is NAGVMQNPRHLVRRRGQEARLRCSPMKGHSHVYWYRQLPEEGLKFMVYLQKENIIDESGMPKERFSAEFPKEGPSILRIQQVVRGDSAAYFCASSLDERLEQYFGPGTRLLVL.

The J gene is TRBJ2-2, the V gene TRBV28; D remains ambiguous. Trimming shortened V by 3 bases and J by 6 bases, and 5 bases separated the two germline ends. CDR3 size: 12 residues. The germline CDR1 and CDR2 sequences are MDHEN and SYDVKM. The CDR3 DNA follows: TGTGCCAGCAGTTTGACCTCCGGGGAGCTGTTTTTT. It yields the protein CASSLTSGELFF. Filled out from reference TRBV28 and TRBJ2-2, the complete variable domain reads DVKVTQSSRYLVKRTGEKVFLECVQDMDHENMFWYRQDPGLGLRLIYFSYDVKMKEKGDIPEGYSVSREKKERFSLILESASTNQTSMYLCASSLTSGELFFGEGSRLTVL.

V and J are TRBV10-3 and TRBJ1-1; possibly TRBD1 for D (5 bases). The V and J ends lost 0 bases and 4 bases respectively, with 18 bases between them. The CDR3 totals 17 residues. Germline V gene data show CDR1 as ENHRY and CDR2 as SYGVKD. The DNA of the CDR3 is TGTGCCATCAGTGAGTCTGGGGCCTGGGCGGTGGGCACTGAAGCTTTCTTT. As protein: CAISESGAWAVGTEAFF.

The chain has TRBV14 and TRBJ1-2; D ambiguous. Per germline, CDR1 SGHDN and CDR2 FVKESK. The V gene lost 4 bases and the J gene lost 4 bases, with 13 bases spanning the gap. The CDR3 loop spans 14 amino acids. The CDR3 loop is CASSPSDGSYGYTF. CDR3 coding DNA: TGTGCCAGCAGCCCTTCGGACGGGAGCTATGGCTACACCTTC.

This clone was seen only once. The rearrangement links TRBV19 to TRBJ2-7, with TRBD2 matching over 8 bases. Trimming removed 5 bases from V and 0 bases from J; junction bases left unmatched: 6. Germline values: CDR1 LNHDA, CDR2 SQIVND (reference sequence). The CDR3 contains 15 residues. CDR3 loop: CASSLGLGHSYEQYF. The CDR3 coding sequence is TGTGCCAGTAGTCTGGGACTAGGGCACTCCTACGAGCAGTACTTC.

This clone was seen more than once but under ten times. CDR3 DNA sequence: TGTGCCAGCAGAAAAGCGGGACTAGCGGAACAAGAGACCCAGTACTTC. Encoded protein: CASRKAGLAEQETQYF. The chain couples TRBV4-2 to TRBJ2-5; the match to TRBD2 covers 11 bases. The V gene's germline CDR1 is LGHNA and CDR2 YNFKEQ. This CDR3 is 16 amino acids long. Trimming at V came to 6 bases and at J to 2 bases, leaving 8 bases not matched to a gene.